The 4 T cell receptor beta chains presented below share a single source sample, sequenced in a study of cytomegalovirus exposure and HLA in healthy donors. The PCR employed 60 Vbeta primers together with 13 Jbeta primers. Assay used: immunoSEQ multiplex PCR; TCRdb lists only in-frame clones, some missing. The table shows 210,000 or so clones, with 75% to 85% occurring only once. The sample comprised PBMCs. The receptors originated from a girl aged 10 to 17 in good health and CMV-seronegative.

The DNA for the CDR3 is TGTGCCAGCAGCTTACGGGGGGACTACGAGCAGTACTTC. Its translation: CASSLRGDYEQYF. The chain combines TRBV11-2 with TRBJ2-7, with TRBD2 matching over 7 bases. V trimming: 2 bases; J trimming: 3 bases; junction bases outside the gene matches: 1. The CDR3 is 13 amino acids. Germline assignment: CDR1 SGHAT and CDR2 FQNNGV. The complete variable domain, with remaining parts taken from reference TRBV11-2 and TRBJ2-7, reads EAGVAQSPRYKIIEKRQSVAFWCNPISGHATLYWYQQILGQGPKLLIQFQNNGVVDDSQLPKDRFSAERLKGVDSTLKIQPAKLEDSAVYLCASSLRGDYEQYFGPGTRLTVT.

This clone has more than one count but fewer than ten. CDR3 nucleotide sequence: TGTGCCAGTAGTATTCTCAATCAGCCCCAGCATTTT. Protein product: CASSILNQPQHF. V and J are TRBV19 and TRBJ1-5; D is unclear. CDR3 length equals 12 residues. In germline, CDR1 is LNHDA, CDR2 SQIVND (reference sequence). Trimming took 3 bases from V and 3 from J, leaving 3 bases between them.

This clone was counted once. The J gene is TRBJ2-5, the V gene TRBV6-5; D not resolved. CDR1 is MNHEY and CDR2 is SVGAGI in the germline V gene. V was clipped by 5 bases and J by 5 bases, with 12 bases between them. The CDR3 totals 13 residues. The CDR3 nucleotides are TGTGCCAGCAGTCCCAAGGTCGGGGAGACCCAGTACTTC. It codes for CASSPKVGETQYF.

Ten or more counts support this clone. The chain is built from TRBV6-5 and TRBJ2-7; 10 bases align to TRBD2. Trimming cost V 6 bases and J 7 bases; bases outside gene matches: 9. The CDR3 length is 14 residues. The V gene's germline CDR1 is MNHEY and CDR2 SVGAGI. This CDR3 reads CASRRSGRAEEQYF. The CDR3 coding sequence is TGTGCCAGCAGGCGAAGCGGGAGGGCCGAAGAGCAGTACTTC.